Described below is a single T cell receptor (beta chain) sequence and its context. Its antigen is as yet unknown. A single record per CDR3 protein comes from TCRdb applying MiXCR to the RACE reads. Here the sample spans a few hundred thousand distinct CDR3 sequences, about 6.9% being singletons. The data were obtained in a study of human T cells and chemical hapten exposure. Study information: Patch testing was performed with 0.01% DPC on the upper back, with reading at 6 days. Mainly, slight library volume differences in the pool made TCR yields vary.

Points from the study as a whole: Expanded TCRs created a significantly greater count of big CDR3 similarity clusters than controls did. The donor cohort had alopecia, so its immune response may not match that of healthy people.

Specified time point: patch test 2, 6 weeks after DPC sensitization. The treatment is: therapeutic diphenylcyclopropenone sensitization with weekly scalp DPC. The clonotype comes from a woman in her late teens or twenties with alopecia areata. Some clones in this sample may be carry-over from other donors' samples. The sequences come from whole blood, collected in connection with sensitization to the hapten diphenylcyclopropenone (DPC).

CDR3 in amino acids: CASSLETSGAGATDTQYF. The CDR3 DNA is TGTGCCAGCAGTTTGGAGACTAGCGGGGCGGGCGCCACAGATACGCAGTATTTT. The chain recombines TRBV12-3 or TRBV12-4 with TRBJ2-3, with TRBD2 matching over 11 bases. The CDR3 runs 18 residues. Trimming removed 3 bases from V and 2 bases from J; junction bases left unmatched: 10.